This T cell receptor (beta chain) emerged from a study of control samples from healthy donors and cancer patients. Clones were sequenced by immunoSEQ multiplex PCR, and TCRdb holds only the in-frame ones, with some missing. The sample records 400,000 to 450,000 clones, about nine tenths being singletons. Per germline, CDR1 MDHEN and CDR2 SYDVKM. This CDR3 contains 16 residues. With V trimmed by 3 bases and J by 0 bases, 5 bases remained unmatched. Specimen: PBMCs. The V and J genes are TRBV28 and TRBJ2-7, with 10 bases aligning to TRBD1. The sequence came from a man in his forties with head and neck cancer. Here the CDR3 DNA reads TGTGCCAGCAGTTTTTTGGGACAGGGGCCCTCCTACGAGCAGTACTTC. Protein sequence: CASSFLGQGPSYEQYF.